The clone carrying this T cell receptor (beta chain) was detected once. The entry originates in a study of control samples from healthy donors and cancer patients. This CDR3 comprises 14 residues. The V segment lost 6 bases and the J segment 5 bases; nucleotides outside the gene matches: 8. Per germline, CDR1 SQVTM and CDR2 ANQGSEA. Sequencing was performed with immunoSEQ multiplex PCR; in TCRdb, only in-frame clones are kept and a portion is missing. The table has some 110,000 clones, 80% to 90% seen once; the top ten hold around 1.1%. The V gene is TRBV29-1, the J gene TRBJ2-5; TRBD2 matches 11 bases. The source material was PBMCs. This clonotype originated in a woman in her forties or fifties with colorectal cancer. The CDR3 nucleotides are TGCAGCGTGGGTAGCGGGAGGGCCGGTGAGACCCAGTACTTC. This encodes CSVGSGRAGETQYF.